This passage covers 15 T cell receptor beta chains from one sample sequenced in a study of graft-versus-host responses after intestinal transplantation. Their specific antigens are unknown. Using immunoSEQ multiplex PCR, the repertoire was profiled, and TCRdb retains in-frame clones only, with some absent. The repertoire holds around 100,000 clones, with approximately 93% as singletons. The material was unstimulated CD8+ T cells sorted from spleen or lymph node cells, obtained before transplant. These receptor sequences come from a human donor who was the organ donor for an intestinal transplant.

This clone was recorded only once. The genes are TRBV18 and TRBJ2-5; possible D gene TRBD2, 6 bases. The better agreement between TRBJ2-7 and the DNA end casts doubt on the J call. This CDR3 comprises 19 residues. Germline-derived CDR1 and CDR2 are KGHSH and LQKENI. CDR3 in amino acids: CASSPAVHWSGGIEHEQYF. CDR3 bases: TGTGCCAGCTCACCAGCAGTTCATTGGTCGGGCGGGATTGAGCACGAGCAGTACTTC.

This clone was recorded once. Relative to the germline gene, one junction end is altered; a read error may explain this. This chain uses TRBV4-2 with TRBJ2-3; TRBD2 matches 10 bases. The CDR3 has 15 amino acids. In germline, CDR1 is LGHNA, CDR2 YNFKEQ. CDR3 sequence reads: CARSPLAGEKDTQYF. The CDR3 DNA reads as TGTGCCCGCAGCCCCCTAGCGGGAGAGAAAGATACGCAGTATTTT.

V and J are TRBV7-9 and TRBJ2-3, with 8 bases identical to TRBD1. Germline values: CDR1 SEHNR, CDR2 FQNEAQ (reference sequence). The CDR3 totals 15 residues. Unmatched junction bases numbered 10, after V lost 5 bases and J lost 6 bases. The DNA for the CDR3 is TGTGCCAGCAGCCATAGGGACAGGTCAGGTGATACGCAGTATTTT. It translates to CASSHRDRSGDTQYF.

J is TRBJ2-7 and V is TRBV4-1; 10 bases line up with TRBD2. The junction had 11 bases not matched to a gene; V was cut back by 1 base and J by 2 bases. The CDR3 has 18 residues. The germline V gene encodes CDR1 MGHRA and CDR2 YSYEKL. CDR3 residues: CASSQVQVAGGGAYEQYF. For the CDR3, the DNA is TGCGCCAGCAGCCAAGTACAGGTAGCGGGAGGAGGGGCCTACGAGCAGTACTTC.

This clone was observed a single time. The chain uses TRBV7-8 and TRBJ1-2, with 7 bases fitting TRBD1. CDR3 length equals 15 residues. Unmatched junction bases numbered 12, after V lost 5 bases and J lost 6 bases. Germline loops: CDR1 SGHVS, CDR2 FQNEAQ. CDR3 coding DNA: TGTGCCAGCAGCCCCCCGTCAGGGGGTCGGAATGGCTACACCTTC. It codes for CASSPPSGGRNGYTF.

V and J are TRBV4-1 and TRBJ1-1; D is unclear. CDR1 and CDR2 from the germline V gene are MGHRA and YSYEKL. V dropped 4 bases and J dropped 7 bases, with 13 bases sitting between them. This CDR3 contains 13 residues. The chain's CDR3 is CASSPSATLEAFF. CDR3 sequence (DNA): TGCGCCAGCAGCCCATCAGCGACCCTTGAAGCTTTCTTT.

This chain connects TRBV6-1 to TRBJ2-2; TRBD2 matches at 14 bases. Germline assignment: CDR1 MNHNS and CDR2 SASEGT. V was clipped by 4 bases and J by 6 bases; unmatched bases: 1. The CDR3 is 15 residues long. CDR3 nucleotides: TGTGCCAGCAGTGGACTAGCGGGAGGGCCCGGGGAGCTGTTTTTT. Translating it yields CASSGLAGGPGELFF.

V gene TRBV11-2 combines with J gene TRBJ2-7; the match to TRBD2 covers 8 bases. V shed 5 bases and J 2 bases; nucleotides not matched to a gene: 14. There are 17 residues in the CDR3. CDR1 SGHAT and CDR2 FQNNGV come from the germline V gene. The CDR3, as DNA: TGTGCCAGCAGCCAAGGTAGCGGGGCCCCGGTGCCCTACGAGCAGTACTTC. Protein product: CASSQGSGAPVPYEQYF.

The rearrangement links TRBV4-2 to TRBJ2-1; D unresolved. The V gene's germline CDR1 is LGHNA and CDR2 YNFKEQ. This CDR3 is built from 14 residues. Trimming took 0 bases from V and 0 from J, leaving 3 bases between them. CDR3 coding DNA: TGTGCCAGCAGCCAAGACTACTCCTACAATGAGCAGTTCTTC. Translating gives CASSQDYSYNEQFF.

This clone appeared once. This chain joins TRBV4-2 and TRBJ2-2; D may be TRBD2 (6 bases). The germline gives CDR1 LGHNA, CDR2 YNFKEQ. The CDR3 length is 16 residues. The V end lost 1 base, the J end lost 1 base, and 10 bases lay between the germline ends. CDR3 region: CASSQASSVNTGELFF. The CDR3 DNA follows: TGTGCCAGCAGCCAAGCGTCTAGCGTGAACACCGGGGAGCTGTTTTTT.

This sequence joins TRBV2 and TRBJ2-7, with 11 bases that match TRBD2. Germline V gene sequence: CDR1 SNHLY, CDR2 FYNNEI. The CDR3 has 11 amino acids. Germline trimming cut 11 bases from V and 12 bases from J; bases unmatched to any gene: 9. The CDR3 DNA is TGTGCCGCGACTAGCGGGGAGCGTCGGTACTTC. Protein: CAATSGERRYF.

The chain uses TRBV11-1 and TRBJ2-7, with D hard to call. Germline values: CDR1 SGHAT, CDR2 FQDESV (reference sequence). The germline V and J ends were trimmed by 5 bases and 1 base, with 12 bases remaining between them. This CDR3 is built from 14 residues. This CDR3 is CASSPQDGSYEQYF. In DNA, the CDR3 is TGTGCCAGCAGCCCGCAGGACGGGTCCTACGAGCAGTACTTC.

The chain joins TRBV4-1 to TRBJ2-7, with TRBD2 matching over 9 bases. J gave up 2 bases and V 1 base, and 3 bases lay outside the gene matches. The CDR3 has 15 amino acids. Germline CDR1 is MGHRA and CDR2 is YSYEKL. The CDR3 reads CASSQVVAGAYEQYF. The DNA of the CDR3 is TGCGCCAGCAGCCAAGTGGTAGCGGGAGCCTACGAGCAGTACTTC.

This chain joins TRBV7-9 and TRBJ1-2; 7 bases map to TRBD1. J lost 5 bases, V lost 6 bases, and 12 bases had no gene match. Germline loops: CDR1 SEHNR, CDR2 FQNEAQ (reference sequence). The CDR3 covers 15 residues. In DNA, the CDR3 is TGTGCCAGCAGTCAAGACCGGGACAGAAAATATGGCTACACCTTC. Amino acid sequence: CASSQDRDRKYGYTF.

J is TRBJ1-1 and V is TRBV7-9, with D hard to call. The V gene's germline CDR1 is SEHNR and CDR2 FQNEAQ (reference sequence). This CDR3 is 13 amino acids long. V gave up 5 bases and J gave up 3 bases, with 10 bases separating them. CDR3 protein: CASSRLGDTEAFF. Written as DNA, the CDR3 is TGTGCCAGCAGCCGTTTGGGTGACACTGAAGCTTTCTTT.